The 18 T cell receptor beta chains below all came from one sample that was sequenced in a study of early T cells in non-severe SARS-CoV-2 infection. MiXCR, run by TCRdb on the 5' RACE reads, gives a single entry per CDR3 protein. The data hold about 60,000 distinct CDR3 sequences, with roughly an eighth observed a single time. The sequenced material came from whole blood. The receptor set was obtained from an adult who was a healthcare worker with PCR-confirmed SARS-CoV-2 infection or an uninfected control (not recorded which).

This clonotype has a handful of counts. The CDR3 DNA sequence: TGTGCCAGCAGTGCCGTCTACGAGCAGTACTTC. It specifies CASSAVYEQYF. The rearrangement uses TRBV28 and TRBJ2-7; D gene unclear. V lost 5 bases, J lost 3 bases, and 5 bases lay in between. The germline gives CDR1 MDHEN, CDR2 SYDVKM. This CDR3 has 11 amino acids.

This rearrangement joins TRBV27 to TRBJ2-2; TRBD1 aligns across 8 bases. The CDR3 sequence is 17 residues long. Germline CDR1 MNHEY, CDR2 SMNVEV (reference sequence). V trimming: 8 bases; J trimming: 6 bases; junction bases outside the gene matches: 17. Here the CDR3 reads CASRTRTGSSVSGELFF. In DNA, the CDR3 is TGTGCCAGCCGTACGAGGACAGGGTCGTCGGTTTCCGGGGAGCTGTTTTTT.

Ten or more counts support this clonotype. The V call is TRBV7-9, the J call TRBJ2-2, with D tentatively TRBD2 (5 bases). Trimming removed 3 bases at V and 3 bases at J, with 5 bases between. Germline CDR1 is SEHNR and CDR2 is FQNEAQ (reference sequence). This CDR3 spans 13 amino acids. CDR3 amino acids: CASSFGDTGELFF. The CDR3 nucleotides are TGTGCCAGCAGCTTCGGGGACACCGGGGAGCTGTTTTTT. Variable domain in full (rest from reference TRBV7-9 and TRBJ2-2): DTGVSQNPRHKITKRGQNVTFRCDPISEHNRLYWYRQTLGQGPEFLTYFQNEAQLEKSRLLSDRFSAERPKGSFSTLEIQRTEQGDSAMYLCASSFGDTGELFFGEGSRLTVL.

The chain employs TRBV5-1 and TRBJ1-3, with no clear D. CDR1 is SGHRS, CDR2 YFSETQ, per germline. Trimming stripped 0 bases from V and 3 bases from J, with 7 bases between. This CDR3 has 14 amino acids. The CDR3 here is CASSLDSHGNTIYF. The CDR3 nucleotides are TGCGCCAGCAGCTTGGACAGCCATGGAAACACCATATATTTT.

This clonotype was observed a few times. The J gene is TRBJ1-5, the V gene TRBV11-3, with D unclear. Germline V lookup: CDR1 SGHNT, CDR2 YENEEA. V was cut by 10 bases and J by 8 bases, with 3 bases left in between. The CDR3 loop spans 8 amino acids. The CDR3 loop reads CAKEPQHF. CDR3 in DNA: TGTGCCAAGGAGCCCCAGCATTTT.

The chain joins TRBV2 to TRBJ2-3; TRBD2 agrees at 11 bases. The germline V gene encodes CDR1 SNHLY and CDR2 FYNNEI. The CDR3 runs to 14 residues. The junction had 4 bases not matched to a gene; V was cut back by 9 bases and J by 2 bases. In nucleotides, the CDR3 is TGTGCCAGTTTGGGACTAGCGGACACAGATACGCAGTATTTT. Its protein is CASLGLADTDTQYF.

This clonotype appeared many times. This chain's CDR3 is CSARTGGRDNEQFF. The CDR3 DNA sequence: TGCAGTGCTAGAACAGGGGGCAGGGACAATGAGCAGTTCTTC. This chain uses TRBV20-1 with TRBJ2-1; TRBD1 matches at 9 bases. Germline assignment: CDR1 DFQATT and CDR2 SNEGSKA (reference sequence). V lost 2 bases, J lost 5 bases, and 4 bases stayed unmatched. The CDR3 is made up of 14 amino acids.

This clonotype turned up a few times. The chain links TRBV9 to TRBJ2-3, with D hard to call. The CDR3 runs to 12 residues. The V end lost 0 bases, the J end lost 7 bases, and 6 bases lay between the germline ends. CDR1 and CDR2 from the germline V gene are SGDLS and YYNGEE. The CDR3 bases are TGTGCCAGCAGCGTAGAGGAGTATACGCAGTATTTT. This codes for CASSVEEYTQYF.

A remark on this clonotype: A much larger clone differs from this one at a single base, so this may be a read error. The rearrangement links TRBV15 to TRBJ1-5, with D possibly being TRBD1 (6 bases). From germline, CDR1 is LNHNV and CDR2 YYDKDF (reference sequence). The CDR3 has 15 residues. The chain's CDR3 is CVTSRVGTGSQPQHF. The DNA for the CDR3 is TGTGTCACCAGCAGAGTGGGAACAGGGAGTCAGCCCCAGCATTTT.

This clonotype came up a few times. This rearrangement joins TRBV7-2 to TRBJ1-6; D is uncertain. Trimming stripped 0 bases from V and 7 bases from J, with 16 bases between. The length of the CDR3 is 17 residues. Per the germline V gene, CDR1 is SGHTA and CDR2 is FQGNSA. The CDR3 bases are TGTGCCAGCAGCTTAGCGGGCTCCATGGTGGGAAATTCACCCCTCCACTTT. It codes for CASSLAGSMVGNSPLHF.

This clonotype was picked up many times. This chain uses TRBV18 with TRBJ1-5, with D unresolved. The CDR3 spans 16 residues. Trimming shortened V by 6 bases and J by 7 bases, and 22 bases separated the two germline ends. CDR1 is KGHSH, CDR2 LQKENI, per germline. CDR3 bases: TGTGCCAGCTCCCCCTCGTCAGATGTGAAGGTGCAGCCCCAGCATTTT. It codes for CASSPSSDVKVQPQHF.

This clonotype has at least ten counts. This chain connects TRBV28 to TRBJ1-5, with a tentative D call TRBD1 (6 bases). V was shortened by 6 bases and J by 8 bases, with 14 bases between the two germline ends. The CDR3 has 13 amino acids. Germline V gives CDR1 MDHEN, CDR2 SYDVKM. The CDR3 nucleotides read TGTGCCAGCAGCCAAGGGGGGGTGAAGCCCCAGCATTTT. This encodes CASSQGGVKPQHF.

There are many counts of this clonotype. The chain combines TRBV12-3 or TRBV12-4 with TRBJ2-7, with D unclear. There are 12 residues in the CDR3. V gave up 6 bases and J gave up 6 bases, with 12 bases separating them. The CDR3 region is CASSPPLGEQYF. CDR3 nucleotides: TGTGCCAGCAGCCCCCCACTCGGCGAGCAGTACTTC.

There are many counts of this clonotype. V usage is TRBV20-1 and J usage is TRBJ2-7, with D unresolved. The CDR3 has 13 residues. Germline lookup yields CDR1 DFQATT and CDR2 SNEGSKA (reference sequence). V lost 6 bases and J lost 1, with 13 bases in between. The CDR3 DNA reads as TGCAGTGCACCATATTCGCCTTCCTACGAGCAGTACTTC. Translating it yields CSAPYSPSYEQYF.

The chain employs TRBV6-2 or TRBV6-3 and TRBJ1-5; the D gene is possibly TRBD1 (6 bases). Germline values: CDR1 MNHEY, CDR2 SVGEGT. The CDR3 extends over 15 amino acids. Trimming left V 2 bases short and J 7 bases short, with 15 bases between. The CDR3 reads CASSYEIGGIQPQHF. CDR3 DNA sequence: TGTGCCAGCAGTTACGAGATCGGGGGCATACAGCCCCAGCATTTT.

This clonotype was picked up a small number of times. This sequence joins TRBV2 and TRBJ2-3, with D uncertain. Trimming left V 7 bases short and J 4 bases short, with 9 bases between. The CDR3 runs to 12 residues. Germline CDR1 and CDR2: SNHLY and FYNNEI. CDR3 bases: TGTGCCAGCAATTCCGGGTCAGATACGCAGTATTTT. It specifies CASNSGSDTQYF.

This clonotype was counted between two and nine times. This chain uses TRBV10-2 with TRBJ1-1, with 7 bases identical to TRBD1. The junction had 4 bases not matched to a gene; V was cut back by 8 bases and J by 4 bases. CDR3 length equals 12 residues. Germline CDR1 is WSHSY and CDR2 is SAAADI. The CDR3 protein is CASRQGSTEAFF. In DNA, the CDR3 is TGCGCCAGCCGACAGGGATCCACTGAAGCTTTCTTT.

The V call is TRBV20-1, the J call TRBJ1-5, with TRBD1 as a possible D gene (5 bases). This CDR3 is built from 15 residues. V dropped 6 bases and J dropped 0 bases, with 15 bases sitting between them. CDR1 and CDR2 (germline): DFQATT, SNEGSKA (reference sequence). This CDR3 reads CSASATAYSNQPQHF. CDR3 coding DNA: TGCAGTGCCTCCGCGACAGCGTATAGCAATCAGCCCCAGCATTTT.